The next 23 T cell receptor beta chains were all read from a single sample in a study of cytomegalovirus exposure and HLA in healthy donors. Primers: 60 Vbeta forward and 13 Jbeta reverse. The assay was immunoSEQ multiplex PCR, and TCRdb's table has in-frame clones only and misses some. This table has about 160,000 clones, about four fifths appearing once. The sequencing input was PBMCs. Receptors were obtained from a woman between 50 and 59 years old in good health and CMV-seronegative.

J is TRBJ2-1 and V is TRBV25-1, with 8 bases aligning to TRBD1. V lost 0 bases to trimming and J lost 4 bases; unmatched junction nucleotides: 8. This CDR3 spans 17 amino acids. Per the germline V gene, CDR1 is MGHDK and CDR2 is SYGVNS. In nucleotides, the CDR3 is TGTGCCAGCAGTGAATACCCTCAGGGGGCCCCGTACAATGAGCAGTTCTTC. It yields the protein CASSEYPQGAPYNEQFF.

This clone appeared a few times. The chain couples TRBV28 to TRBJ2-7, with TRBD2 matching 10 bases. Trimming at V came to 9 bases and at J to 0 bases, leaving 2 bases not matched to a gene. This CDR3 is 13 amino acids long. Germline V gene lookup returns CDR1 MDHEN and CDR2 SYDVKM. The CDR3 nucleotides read TGTGCCAGTCGACTAGCGGGCTCCTACGAGCAGTACTTC. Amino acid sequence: CASRLAGSYEQYF.

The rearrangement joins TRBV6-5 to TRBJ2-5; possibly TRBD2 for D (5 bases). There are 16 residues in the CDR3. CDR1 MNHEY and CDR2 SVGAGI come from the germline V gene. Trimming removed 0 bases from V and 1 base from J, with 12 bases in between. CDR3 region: CASSYSRSGVQETQYF. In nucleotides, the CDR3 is TGTGCCAGCAGTTACTCCCGAAGCGGAGTCCAAGAGACCCAGTACTTC.

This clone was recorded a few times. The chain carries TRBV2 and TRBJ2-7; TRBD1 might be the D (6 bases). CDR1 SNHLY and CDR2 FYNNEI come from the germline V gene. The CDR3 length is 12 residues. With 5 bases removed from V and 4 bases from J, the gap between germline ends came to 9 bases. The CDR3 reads CASSNTGYEQYF. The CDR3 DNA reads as TGTGCCAGCAGTAACACAGGGTACGAGCAGTACTTC.

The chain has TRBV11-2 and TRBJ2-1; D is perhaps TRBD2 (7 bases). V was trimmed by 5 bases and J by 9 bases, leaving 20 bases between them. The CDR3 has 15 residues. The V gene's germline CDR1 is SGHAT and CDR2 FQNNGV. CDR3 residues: CASSERSGRGGEQFF. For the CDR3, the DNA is TGTGCCAGCAGCGAGAGGAGTGGGAGGGGGGGTGAGCAGTTCTTC.

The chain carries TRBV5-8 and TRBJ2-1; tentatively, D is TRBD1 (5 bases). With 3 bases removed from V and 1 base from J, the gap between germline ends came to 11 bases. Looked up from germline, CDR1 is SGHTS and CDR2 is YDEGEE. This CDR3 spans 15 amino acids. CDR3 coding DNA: TGTGCCAGCAGCTATGGCGCAGGGTCCTACAATGAGCAGTTCTTC. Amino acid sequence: CASSYGAGSYNEQFF.

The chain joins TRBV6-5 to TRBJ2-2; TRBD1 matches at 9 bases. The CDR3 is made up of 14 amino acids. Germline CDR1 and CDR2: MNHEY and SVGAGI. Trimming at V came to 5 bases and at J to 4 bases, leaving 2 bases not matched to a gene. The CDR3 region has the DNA TGTGCCAGCAGTAGGACAGGGGCCACCGGGGAGCTGTTTTTT. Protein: CASSRTGATGELFF.

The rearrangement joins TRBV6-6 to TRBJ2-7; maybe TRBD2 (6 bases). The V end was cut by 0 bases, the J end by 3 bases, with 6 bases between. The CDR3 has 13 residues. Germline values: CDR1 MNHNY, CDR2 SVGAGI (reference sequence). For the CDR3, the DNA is TGTGCCAGCAGTTACTCCGGGAGCTACGAGCAGTACTTC. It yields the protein CASSYSGSYEQYF.

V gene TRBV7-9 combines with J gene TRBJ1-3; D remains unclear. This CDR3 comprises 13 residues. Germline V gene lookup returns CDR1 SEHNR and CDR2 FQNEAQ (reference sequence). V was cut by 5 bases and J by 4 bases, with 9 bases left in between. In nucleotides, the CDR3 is TGTGCCAGCAGCCTTGACACGGGAAACACCATATATTTT. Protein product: CASSLDTGNTIYF.

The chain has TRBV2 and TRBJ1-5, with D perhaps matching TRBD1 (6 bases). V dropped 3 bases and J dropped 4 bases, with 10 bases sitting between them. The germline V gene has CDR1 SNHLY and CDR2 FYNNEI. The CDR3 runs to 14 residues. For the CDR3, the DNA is TGTGCCAGCAGTGACGCAGGGGTAAATCAGCCCCAGCATTTT. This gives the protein CASSDAGVNQPQHF.

CDR3 protein: CASSSPGQGQETQYF. Here the CDR3 DNA reads TGTGCCAGCAGTTCCCCCGGCCAGGGCCAAGAGACCCAGTACTTC. The chain couples TRBV6-5 to TRBJ2-5; D is possibly TRBD1 (5 bases). CDR1 is MNHEY, CDR2 SVGAGI, per germline. This CDR3 has 15 amino acids. Trimming pared 4 bases from V and 1 base from J, leaving 13 bases between.

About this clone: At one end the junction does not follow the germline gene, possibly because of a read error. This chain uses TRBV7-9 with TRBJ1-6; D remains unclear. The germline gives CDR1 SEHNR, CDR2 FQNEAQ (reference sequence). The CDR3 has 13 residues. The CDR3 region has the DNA TGTTCCAGCAGCCGCAGTCTTGCCTCACCCCTCCACTTT. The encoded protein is CSSSRSLASPLHF.

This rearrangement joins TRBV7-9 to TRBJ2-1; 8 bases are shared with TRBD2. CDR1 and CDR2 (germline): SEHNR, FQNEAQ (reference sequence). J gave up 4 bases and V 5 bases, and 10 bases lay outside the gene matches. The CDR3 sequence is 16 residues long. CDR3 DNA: TGTGCCAGCAGCCCTTTGAGCGGGGGTACTTACAATGAGCAGTTCTTC. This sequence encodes CASSPLSGGTYNEQFF.

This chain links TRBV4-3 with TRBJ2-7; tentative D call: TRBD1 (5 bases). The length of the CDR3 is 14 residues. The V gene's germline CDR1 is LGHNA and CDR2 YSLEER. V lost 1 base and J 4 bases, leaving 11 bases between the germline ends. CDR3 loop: CASSQGQGSYEQYF. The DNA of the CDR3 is TGCGCCAGCAGCCAAGGGCAGGGCTCTTACGAGCAGTACTTC.

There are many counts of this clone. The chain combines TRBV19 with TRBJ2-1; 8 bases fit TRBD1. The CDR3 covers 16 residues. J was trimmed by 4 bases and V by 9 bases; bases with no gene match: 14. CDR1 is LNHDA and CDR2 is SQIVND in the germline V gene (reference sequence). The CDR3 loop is CASSGTGTSWYNEQFF. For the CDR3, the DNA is TGTGCCAGCTCCGGGACAGGCACTTCTTGGTACAATGAGCAGTTCTTC.

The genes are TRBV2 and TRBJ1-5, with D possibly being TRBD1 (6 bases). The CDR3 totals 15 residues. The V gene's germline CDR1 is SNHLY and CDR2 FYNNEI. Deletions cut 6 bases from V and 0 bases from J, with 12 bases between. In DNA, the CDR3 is TGTGCCAGCAGACCCGGACAGAATAGCAATCAGCCCCAGCATTTT. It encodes CASRPGQNSNQPQHF. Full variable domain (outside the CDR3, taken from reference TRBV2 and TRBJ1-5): EPEVTQTPSHQVTQMGQEVILRCVPISNHLYFYWYRQILGQKVEFLVSFYNNEISEKSEIFDDQFSVERPDGSNFTLKIRSTKLEDSAMYFCASRPGQNSNQPQHFGDGTRLSIL.

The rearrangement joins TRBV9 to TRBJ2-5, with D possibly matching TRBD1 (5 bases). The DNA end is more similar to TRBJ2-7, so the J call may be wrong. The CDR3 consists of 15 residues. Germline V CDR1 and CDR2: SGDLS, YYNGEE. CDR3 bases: TGTGCCAGCAGCGTAGTAGGGGCAGTTACCAACGAGCAGTACTTC. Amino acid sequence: CASSVVGAVTNEQYF.

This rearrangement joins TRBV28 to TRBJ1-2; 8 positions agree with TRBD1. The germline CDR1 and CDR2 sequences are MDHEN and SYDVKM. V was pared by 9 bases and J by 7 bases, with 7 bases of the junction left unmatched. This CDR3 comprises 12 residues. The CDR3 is CASSDRGGGYTF. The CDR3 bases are TGTGCCAGTTCTGACAGGGGTGGTGGCTACACCTTC.

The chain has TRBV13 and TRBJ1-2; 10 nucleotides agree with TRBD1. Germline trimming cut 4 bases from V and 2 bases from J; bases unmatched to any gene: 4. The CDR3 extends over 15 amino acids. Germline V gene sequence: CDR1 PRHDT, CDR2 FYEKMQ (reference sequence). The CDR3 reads CASSSGTGENYGYTF. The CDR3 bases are TGTGCCAGCAGCTCCGGGACAGGGGAGAACTATGGCTACACCTTC.

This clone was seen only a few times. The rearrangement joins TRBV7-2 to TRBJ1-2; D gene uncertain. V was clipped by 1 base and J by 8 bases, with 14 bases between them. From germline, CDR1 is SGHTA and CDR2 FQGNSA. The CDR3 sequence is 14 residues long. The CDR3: CASSLDLRGYGYTF. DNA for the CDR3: TGTGCCAGCAGCTTAGATCTGCGGGGTTACGGCTACACCTTC.

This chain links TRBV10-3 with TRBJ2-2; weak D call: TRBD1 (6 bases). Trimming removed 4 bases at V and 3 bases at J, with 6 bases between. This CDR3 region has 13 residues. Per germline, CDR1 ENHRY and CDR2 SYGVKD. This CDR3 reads CAISGTDTGELFF. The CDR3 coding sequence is TGTGCCATCAGTGGGACAGACACCGGGGAGCTGTTTTTT.

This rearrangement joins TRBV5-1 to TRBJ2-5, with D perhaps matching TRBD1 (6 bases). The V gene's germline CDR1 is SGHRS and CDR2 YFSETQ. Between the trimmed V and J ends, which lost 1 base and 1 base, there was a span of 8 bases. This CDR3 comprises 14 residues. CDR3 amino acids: CASSLQQGQETQYF. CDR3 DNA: TGCGCCAGCAGCTTGCAACAGGGCCAAGAGACCCAGTACTTC.

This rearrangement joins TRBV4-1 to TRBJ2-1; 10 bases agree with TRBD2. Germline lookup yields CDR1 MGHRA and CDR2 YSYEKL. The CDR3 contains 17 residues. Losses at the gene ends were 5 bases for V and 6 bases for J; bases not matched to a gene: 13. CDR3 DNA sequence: TGCGCCAGCAGCAACCTCCCTAGCGGGAGAGGGGGCAATGAGCAGTTCTTC. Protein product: CASSNLPSGRGGNEQFF.